These 11 T cell receptor beta chains were all obtained from the same sample, sequenced in a study of CD8 T cells in ankylosing spondylitis. TCRdb reanalysed the 5' RACE reads using MiXCR and keeps one entry per CDR3 protein. This sample has hundreds of thousands of distinct CDR3 sequences, with 20% found just once. The source material was blood, either unsorted or a sorted T cell fraction (not recorded which). The origin of the receptors is a male donor with ankylosing spondylitis or in good health (not recorded which).

The chain employs TRBV20-1 and TRBJ2-3; 12 bases are a match to TRBD2. CDR1 is DFQATT and CDR2 is SNEGSKA in the germline V gene (reference sequence). CDR3 length: 16 amino acids. Germline trimming cut 6 bases from V and 5 bases from J; bases unmatched to any gene: 12. The CDR3 sequence is CSAVRLAGGRGDTQYF. For the CDR3, the DNA is TGCAGTGCCGTCAGGCTAGCGGGAGGGCGTGGAGATACGCAGTATTTT.

The CDR3 reads CASSRAGTNQPQHF. CDR3 DNA sequence: TGTGCCAGCTCACGAGCAGGGACAAATCAGCCCCAGCATTTT. V gene TRBV18 combines with J gene TRBJ1-5; D perhaps matches TRBD1 (6 bases). V was shortened by 4 bases and J by 4 bases, with 11 bases between the two germline ends. The germline gives CDR1 KGHSH, CDR2 LQKENI. The CDR3 has 14 amino acids.

V usage is TRBV5-1 and J usage is TRBJ2-1, with a tentative D call TRBD2 (6 bases). Trimming took 0 bases from V and 8 from J, leaving 15 bases between them. The CDR3 length is 15 residues. The germline V gene has CDR1 SGHRS and CDR2 YFSETQ. CDR3 in DNA: TGCGCCAGCAGCTTGGTGGGGGGAAGATATGATGAGCAGTTCTTC. It codes for CASSLVGGRYDEQFF. The full variable domain, rest sourced from reference TRBV5-1 and TRBJ2-1, is KAGVTQTPRYLIKTRGQQVTLSCSPISGHRSVSWYQQTPGQGLQFLFEYFSETQRNKGNFPGRFSGRQFSNSRSEMNVSTLELGDSALYLCASSLVGGRYDEQFFGPGTRLTVL.

This chain joins TRBV10-3 and TRBJ1-1; D ambiguous. Germline loops: CDR1 ENHRY, CDR2 SYGVKD. V was cut by 3 bases and J by 0 bases, with 2 bases left in between. CDR3 length: 12 residues. The CDR3 sequence: CAISEVNTEAFF. CDR3 sequence (DNA): TGTGCCATCAGTGAAGTGAACACTGAAGCTTTCTTT.

The chain combines TRBV2 with TRBJ2-3, with no clear D. The CDR3 extends over 11 amino acids. Trimming removed 7 bases at V and 2 bases at J, with 4 bases between. Germline CDR1 SNHLY, CDR2 FYNNEI. This CDR3 is CASTDTDTQYF. For the CDR3, the DNA is TGTGCCAGCACTGACACAGATACGCAGTATTTT. Complete variable domain (other parts from reference TRBV2 and TRBJ2-3): EPEVTQTPSHQVTQMGQEVILRCVPISNHLYFYWYRQILGQKVEFLVSFYNNEISEKSEIFDDQFSVERPDGSNFTLKIRSTKLEDSAMYFCASTDTDTQYFGPGTRLTVL.

This chain connects TRBV12-3 or TRBV12-4 to TRBJ1-1; D is unresolved. V dropped 3 bases and J dropped 0 bases, with 11 bases sitting between them. This CDR3 has 15 amino acids. This CDR3 reads CASSFATRLNTEAFF. For the CDR3, the DNA is TGTGCCAGCAGTTTCGCGACAAGGCTGAACACTGAAGCTTTCTTT.

The chain has TRBV29-1 and TRBJ2-1; D is uncertain. Trimming removed 4 bases at V and 7 bases at J, with 11 bases between. The length of the CDR3 is 12 residues. CDR1 is SQVTM, CDR2 ANQGSEA, per germline. The CDR3 is CSVAVSANEQFF. The CDR3 DNA follows: TGCAGCGTTGCTGTGTCAGCGAATGAGCAGTTCTTC.

This clonotype was found many times. The V call is TRBV5-1, the J call TRBJ2-3, with D unresolved. This CDR3 is 15 amino acids long. CDR1 is SGHRS and CDR2 is YFSETQ in the germline V gene. V was shortened by 0 bases and J by 1 base, with 9 bases between the two germline ends. The CDR3 loop is CASSLVQLRTDTQYF. DNA for the CDR3: TGCGCCAGCAGCTTGGTCCAGCTTCGCACAGATACGCAGTATTTT.

The V gene is TRBV12-3 or TRBV12-4, the J gene TRBJ2-1, with 11 bases lining up with TRBD2. The CDR3 has 15 amino acids. The trim removed 6 bases at V and 1 base at J, leaving 2 bases unmatched. The CDR3 sequence: CASRRTSGSYNEQFF. CDR3 in DNA: TGTGCCAGCAGGCGGACTAGCGGGTCCTACAATGAGCAGTTCTTC.

This clonotype was counted many times. The V and J genes are TRBV29-1 and TRBJ1-1; no clear D. Germline CDR1 SQVTM, CDR2 ANQGSEA. Trimming pared 6 bases from V and 1 base from J, leaving 6 bases between. CDR3 length: 11 amino acids. CDR3 nucleotide sequence: TGCAGCGTCTCTAAGAACACTGAAGCTTTCTTT. Protein product: CSVSKNTEAFF.

This clonotype has at least ten counts. The chain has TRBV20-1 and TRBJ2-3; D unclear. The CDR3 is 13 residues long. From germline, CDR1 is DFQATT and CDR2 SNEGSKA (reference sequence). V shed 6 bases and J shed 2 bases, with 12 bases lying between them. The CDR3 region has the DNA TGCAGTGCAGGCCCGGTGGTCACAGATACGCAGTATTTT. This encodes CSAGPVVTDTQYF.